This TCR beta chain was found in a study of cytomegalovirus exposure and HLA in healthy donors. Overall study: Drawn from HLA-typed donors, some 80 million unique TCRs were held in an early data release.

In nominal health when sampled, donors likely had unrecorded immune exposures nonetheless. The study, taken as a whole, reports: Sequence variants that were highly shared formed a cluster that was likely a sequencing artifact.

This CDR3 has 12 residues. Germline V CDR1 and CDR2: GTSNPN, SVGIG (reference sequence). The ends were cut back, 2 bases at V and 3 bases at J, with 7 bases in the middle. As to this clone: The antigen is undetermined.

The PCR ran on 60 Vbeta and 13 Jbeta primers. Sequenced by immunoSEQ multiplex PCR; TCRdb stores in-frame clones only, minus some. The data hold fewer than 140,000 clones, with around 75% observed a single time. Input material: PBMCs. The chain links TRBV30 to TRBJ1-1; D ambiguous. The sequence was obtained from a female donor in good health and CMV-seronegative. CDR3 residues: CAWSSRDTEAFF. CDR3 DNA sequence: TGTGCCTGGAGTTCTCGGGACACTGAAGCTTTCTTT.